This record looks at one T cell receptor beta chain sequence and its context. At least ten counts were recorded for this clonotype. It has no known antigen specificity. No much larger clone is present one base from it, and per-base qualities are unavailable. These data are taken from a study of T cells in Graves' hyperthyroidism and ophthalmopathy (dated 2019 in TCRdb). About the investigation overall: Peripheral blood was sampled at the time of initial diagnosis, prior to any treatment. To identify distinguishing TCR V-J signatures, a discovery cohort of some 100 patients was used, comprising 43 with Graves' ophthalmopathy and some 60 with stable Graves' hyperthyroidism. Prospective prediction of ophthalmopathy was tested in an independent validation cohort of 18 to 20 hyperthyroidism patients and 17 patients who later progressed to ophthalmopathy. The 95 to 100 discovery patients were randomly divided into training and test sets at a 7:3 ratio. In roughly six Graves' hyperthyroidism patients, the study also compared T-cell repertoires from thyroid tissue with T-cell repertoires from blood. After sampling, hyperthyroidism patients received methimazole starting at 30 mg daily, and ophthalmopathy patients received high-dose intravenous methylprednisolone. TCR Vbeta CDR3 sequencing of 130 to 150 peripheral blood samples (over 40 ophthalmopathy, about 80 hyperthyroidism and 17 progressor patients) is reported in the paper. General study outcomes and caveats: Most expanded thyroid clonotypes (frequency above 0.001) were also found in blood, which suggests that blood repertoires may mirror thyroid immune responses. In validation, progression to ophthalmopathy was predicted by the model with around 70% sensitivity and 72% to 85% specificity, a median of roughly 6 months before onset. A model built on a 13 V-J signature distinguished ophthalmopathy from stable hyperthyroidism, reaching around 90% sensitivity and approximately 81% specificity in cross-validation and 80%/75% in testing. No statistical method was used to set the sample size in advance, and investigators knew the group allocation.

Stable Graves' hyperthyroidism was defined as no progression to ophthalmopathy during 18 months of follow-up. Hyperthyroidism patients were newly diagnosed, had a disease duration of under 2 months, and were aged 18 to 65 years. The study excluded patients with uncontrolled infections, other autoimmune diseases, pregnancy or lactation. Clinical symptoms, serum thyroxine and TRAb, thyroid ultrasound, and orbital computed tomography formed the basis for the diagnoses. PBMCs were separated from under 11 ml of fresh peripheral blood using Ficoll-Paque density gradient centrifugation. Total RNA was extracted with Trizol reagent, and quality was checked on an Agilent 2100 Bioanalyzer. Taken from cysteine to phenylalanine, the CDR3 has 15 residues. Of all the DNA, just the CDR3 is kept, 45 bases in frame from base 1. Between the V and J ends, shortened by 1 base and 7 bases respectively, the junction contains 13 bases. Sequences SGHTA (CDR1) and FQGNSA (CDR2) are obtained from the germline V gene.

TCR beta CDR3 regions were amplified from RNA transcripts. For the first round of RT-PCR on the TCR CDR3, the HTBI primer set was used together with the Qiagen OneStep RT-PCR kit. A second multiplex PCR round built the libraries, followed by size selection and purification. Sequencing of the libraries was done on an Illumina HiSeq2000 using paired-end 100 bp reads. The study's own analysis went as follows. Raw data were processed with SOAPnuke, discarding reads with adapters, uncalled bases, mean Phred below 15, or no exact constant-primer or identifier match. COPE v1.2.5 was used to merge high-quality paired reads, and clonotypes were defined as unique nucleotide sequences. MiTCR v1.1 was used to align the clonotypes against IMGT TRBV, TRBD and TRBJ reference segments. The analysis was restricted to V-J combinations with a frequency above 0.0001, which together covered 98% to 99.2% of the repertoires. A TCS score was defined as the ratio of F50 (clonal expansion) to E x V (chaos), with BLOSUM62-based TCRdist applied between CDR3 peptides within each V-J. Welch's t-statistics and random forest reduced fewer than 600 V-J features to fewer than 15, which were used in a naive Bayes classifier (R e1071). TCRdb cleaned the public reads at Q25 with fastp, built clones with MiXCR and kept in-frame beta chains. When rows share a CDR3 protein, they turn into one entry using the most common DNA and genes. TCRdb, not the authors, supplied the V and J calls. This sample gives hundreds of thousands of distinct CDR3 sequences in total; around 15% of them show up just once. The ten largest clones represent 3.8% of the sample.

Recombination joined TRBV7-2 with TRBJ1-4; the D gene is not confidently resolved. What was sequenced was blood. The clonotype comes from a woman aged 25 to 39 with Graves' hyperthyroidism. The bases are TGTGCCAGCAGCTTAGATGGGCAGATCGGTGAAAAACTGTTTTTT. Translated, this is CASSLDGQIGEKLFF.